The 12 T cell receptor beta chains listed next were all sequenced from one sample in a study of OX40 agonist ivuxolimab in advanced cancers. The library was generated by the immunoSEQ multiplex PCR assay. Imported from immuneACCESS, the table was reduced by TCRdb to in-frame sequences with V and J called. These copies leave out some clones; in studies compared against another copy, an unresolved V gene accounts for under half, and the cause of the remainder is not known. The sample data list under 95,000 clones, and around 84% of these were observed just once. 17% of the sample goes to the ten largest clones. Sequenced here: CD4+ or CD8+ T cells sorted from blood, sampled in a trial of the OX40 agonist ivuxolimab. The receptor source for this set is an adult with an advanced solid tumor such as melanoma, head and neck, liver or kidney cancer.

The rearrangement joins TRBV7-9 to TRBJ1-3, with no clear D. This CDR3 comprises 14 residues. Between the trimmed V and J ends, which lost 1 base and 0 bases, there was a span of 4 bases. Germline V gene lookup returns CDR1 SEHNR and CDR2 FQNEAQ (reference sequence). CDR3 coding DNA: TGTGCCAGCAGCTTAGACAACTCTGGAAACACCATATATTTT. Translating gives CASSLDNSGNTIYF.

The V and J genes are TRBV11-3 and TRBJ2-2; 10 positions agree with TRBD2. The ends lost 5 bases at V and 7 bases at J; junction bases unmatched: 4. The CDR3 contains 14 residues. The V gene's germline CDR1 is SGHNT and CDR2 YENEEA. DNA of the CDR3: TGTGCCAGCAGCCTAGGGACTAGCGACGGGGAGCTGTTTTTT. This encodes CASSLGTSDGELFF.

The chain combines TRBV7-6 with TRBJ1-5; a possible D gene is TRBD1 (6 bases). Germline assignment: CDR1 SGHVS and CDR2 FNYEAQ. This CDR3 is built from 15 residues. Trimming shortened V by 2 bases and J by 7 bases, and 15 bases separated the two germline ends. CDR3 nucleotide sequence: TGTGCCAGCAGCTTATACGGGGGCGCAGGGCAGCCCCAGCATTTT. This gives the protein CASSLYGGAGQPQHF.

The rearrangement uses TRBV28 and TRBJ2-3; 14 bases agree with TRBD2. Trimming took 8 bases from V and 8 from J; bases not matched to a gene: 12. Germline CDR1 reads MDHEN; CDR2 reads SYDVKM. The CDR3 length is 16 residues. The CDR3 nucleotides read TGTGCCAGCGGATTCAGACTAGCGGGAGGGTTAGGTACGCAGTATTTT. Translated, it gives CASGFRLAGGLGTQYF.

The rearrangement joins TRBV7-6 to TRBJ1-1, with D unresolved. The germline V gene encodes CDR1 SGHVS and CDR2 FNYEAQ. With 2 bases removed from V and 6 bases from J, the gap between germline ends came to 10 bases. The CDR3 loop spans 13 amino acids. CDR3 sequence: CASSLRGVSEAFF. The CDR3 region has the DNA TGTGCCAGCAGCTTACGCGGGGTCTCTGAAGCTTTCTTT.

This rearrangement joins TRBV6-4 to TRBJ2-3; no firm D call. This CDR3 has 15 residues. CDR1 and CDR2 (germline): MRHNA, SNTAGT. Trimming took off 2 bases at V and 0 bases at J, with 9 bases between the two ends. CDR3 in DNA: TGTGCCAGCAGTGACGGGGATTTAAGCACAGATACGCAGTATTTT. Encoded protein: CASSDGDLSTDTQYF.

V gene TRBV7-2 combines with J gene TRBJ2-3; the D is unclear. The CDR3 has 16 residues. V was shortened by 3 bases and J by 6 bases, with 19 bases between the two germline ends. Germline V gene sequence: CDR1 SGHTA, CDR2 FQGNSA. The CDR3 is CASSLINPRRGDTQYF. As DNA, the CDR3 is TGTGCCAGCAGCTTGATCAACCCAAGACGTGGGGATACGCAGTATTTT.

This chain uses TRBV5-1 with TRBJ2-4; possible D gene TRBD1, 6 bases. CDR3 length: 15 residues. CDR1 is SGHRS, CDR2 YFSETQ, per germline. With 4 bases removed from V and 2 bases from J, the gap between germline ends came to 13 bases. Written as DNA, the CDR3 is TGCGCCAGCAGCCCCCCGACAGGTTCCAAAAACATTCAGTACTTC. Its translation is CASSPPTGSKNIQYF.

This clone occurred once. The V gene is TRBV9, the J gene TRBJ2-1, with 7 bases fitting TRBD2. V lost 0 bases to trimming and J lost 9 bases; unmatched junction nucleotides: 3. The CDR3 sequence is 13 residues long. Germline V gene data show CDR1 as SGDLS and CDR2 as YYNGEE. The CDR3, as DNA: TGTGCCAGCAGCGTAGGCGCGGGAGTTGAGCAGTTCTTC. Encoded protein: CASSVGAGVEQFF.

The chain joins TRBV5-1 to TRBJ2-5; 11 bases are a match to TRBD1. The DNA end lines up better with TRBJ2-7; the J call may be wrong. CDR3 length equals 16 residues. In germline, CDR1 is SGHRS, CDR2 YFSETQ. As DNA, the CDR3 is TGCGCCAGCAGCTGGACAGGGGGCCTTTCCTCCTACGAGCAGTACTTC. Encoded protein: CASSWTGGLSSYEQYF.

V and J are TRBV28 and TRBJ1-2; TRBD1 is a possible D gene (5 bases). Germline values: CDR1 MDHEN, CDR2 SYDVKM. This CDR3 contains 16 residues. V lost 5 bases to trimming and J lost 4 bases, with 20 bases between them. CDR3 sequence: CASSPPGGAAGYGYTF. CDR3 DNA: TGTGCCAGCAGTCCTCCGGGGGGAGCGGCGGGCTATGGCTACACCTTC.

This clone is a singleton in its sample. The chain joins TRBV19 to TRBJ2-7; 7 bases fit TRBD2. Germline V gene sequence: CDR1 LNHDA, CDR2 SQIVND (reference sequence). CDR3 length: 14 residues. Trimming at V came to 5 bases and at J to 8 bases, leaving 12 bases not matched to a gene. The CDR3 DNA reads as TGTGCCAGTAGTGGGTCGGGCGGGAGCACCAAGCAGTACTTC. Protein: CASSGSGGSTKQYF.